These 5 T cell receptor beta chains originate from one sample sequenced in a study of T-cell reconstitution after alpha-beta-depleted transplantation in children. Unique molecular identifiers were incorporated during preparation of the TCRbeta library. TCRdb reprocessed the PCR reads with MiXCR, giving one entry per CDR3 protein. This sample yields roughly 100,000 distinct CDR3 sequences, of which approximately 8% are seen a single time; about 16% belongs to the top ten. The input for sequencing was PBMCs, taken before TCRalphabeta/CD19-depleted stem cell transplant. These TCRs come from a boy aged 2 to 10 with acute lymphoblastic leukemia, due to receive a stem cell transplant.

The CDR3 loop is CSAITPGGGNEQFF. The CDR3 nucleotides are TGCAGTGCTATTACGCCGGGCGGGGGGAATGAGCAGTTCTTC. The chain couples TRBV20-1 to TRBJ2-1; TRBD2 agrees at 8 bases. J lost 7 bases, V lost 4 bases, and 9 bases had no gene match. This CDR3 has 14 residues. Germline V gene data show CDR1 as DFQATT and CDR2 as SNEGSKA (reference sequence).

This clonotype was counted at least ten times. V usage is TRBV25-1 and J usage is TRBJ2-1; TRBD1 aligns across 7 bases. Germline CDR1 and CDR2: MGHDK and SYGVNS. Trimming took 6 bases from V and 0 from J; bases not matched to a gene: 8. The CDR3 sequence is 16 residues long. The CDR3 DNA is TGTGCCAGCAGCGCCCCGACAGGGAGCTCCTACAATGAGCAGTTCTTC. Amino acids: CASSAPTGSSYNEQFF.

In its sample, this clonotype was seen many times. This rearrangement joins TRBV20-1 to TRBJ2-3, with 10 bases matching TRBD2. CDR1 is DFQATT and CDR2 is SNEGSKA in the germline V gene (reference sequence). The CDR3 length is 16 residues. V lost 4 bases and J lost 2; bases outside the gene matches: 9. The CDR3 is CSANPPLAGVTDTQYF. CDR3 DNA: TGCAGTGCTAACCCCCCCCTAGCGGGGGTCACAGATACGCAGTATTTT.

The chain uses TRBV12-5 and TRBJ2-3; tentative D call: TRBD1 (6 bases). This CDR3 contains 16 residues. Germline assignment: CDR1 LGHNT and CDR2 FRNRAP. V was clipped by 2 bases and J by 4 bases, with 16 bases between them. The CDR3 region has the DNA TGTGCTAGTGGTTTGAACCAGGGGTCGTCCGCAGATACGCAGTATTTT. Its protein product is CASGLNQGSSADTQYF.

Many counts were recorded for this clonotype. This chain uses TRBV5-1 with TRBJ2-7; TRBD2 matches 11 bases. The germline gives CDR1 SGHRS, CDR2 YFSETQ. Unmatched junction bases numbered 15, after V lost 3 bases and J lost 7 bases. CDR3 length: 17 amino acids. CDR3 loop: CASSSIRLAGGPREQYF. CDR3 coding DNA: TGCGCCAGCAGCTCCATTCGGCTAGCGGGGGGACCACGGGAGCAGTACTTC.